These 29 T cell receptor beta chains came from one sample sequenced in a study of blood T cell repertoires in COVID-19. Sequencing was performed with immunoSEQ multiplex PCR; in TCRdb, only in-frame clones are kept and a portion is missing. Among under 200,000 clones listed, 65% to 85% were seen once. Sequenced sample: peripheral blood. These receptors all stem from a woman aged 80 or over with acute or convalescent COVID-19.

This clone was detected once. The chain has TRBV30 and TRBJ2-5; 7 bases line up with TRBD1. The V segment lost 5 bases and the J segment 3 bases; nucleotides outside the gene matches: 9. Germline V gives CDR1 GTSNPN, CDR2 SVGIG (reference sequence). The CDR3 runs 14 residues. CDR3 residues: CAWDRDRREETQYF. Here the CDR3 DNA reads TGTGCCTGGGACCGGGACAGAAGGGAAGAGACCCAGTACTTC.

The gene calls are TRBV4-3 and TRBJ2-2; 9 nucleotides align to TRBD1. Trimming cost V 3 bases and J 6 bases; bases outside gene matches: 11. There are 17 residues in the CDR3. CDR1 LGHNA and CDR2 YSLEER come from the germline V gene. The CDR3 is CASSHFTGGKGAGELFF. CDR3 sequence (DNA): TGCGCCAGCAGCCACTTTACAGGGGGCAAAGGGGCCGGGGAGCTGTTTTTT.

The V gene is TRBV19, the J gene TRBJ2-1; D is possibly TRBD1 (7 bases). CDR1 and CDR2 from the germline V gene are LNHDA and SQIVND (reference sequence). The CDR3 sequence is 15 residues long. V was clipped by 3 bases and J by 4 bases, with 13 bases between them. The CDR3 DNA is TGTGCCAGTAGTATCCCCAGGGGGGTTTACAATGAGCAGTTCTTC. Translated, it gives CASSIPRGVYNEQFF.

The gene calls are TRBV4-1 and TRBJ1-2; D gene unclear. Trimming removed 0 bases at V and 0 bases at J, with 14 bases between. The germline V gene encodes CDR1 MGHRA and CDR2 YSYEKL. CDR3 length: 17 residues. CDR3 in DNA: TGCGCCAGCAGCCAAGAATGGAGTATAGCAGCTAACTATGGCTACACCTTC. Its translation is CASSQEWSIAANYGYTF.

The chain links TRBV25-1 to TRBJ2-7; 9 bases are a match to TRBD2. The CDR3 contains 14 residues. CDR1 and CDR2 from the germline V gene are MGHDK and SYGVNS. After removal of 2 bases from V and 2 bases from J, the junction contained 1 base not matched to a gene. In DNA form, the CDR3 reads TGTGCCAGCAGTGAACCTAGCGGGGCCTACGAGCAGTACTTC. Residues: CASSEPSGAYEQYF.

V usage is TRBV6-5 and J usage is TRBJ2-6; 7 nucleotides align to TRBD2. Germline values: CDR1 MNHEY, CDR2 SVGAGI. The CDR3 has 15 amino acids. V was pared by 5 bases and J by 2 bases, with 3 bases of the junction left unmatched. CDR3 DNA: TGTGCCAGCAGTCCCCGGGGGGCTGGGGCCAACGTCCTGACTTTC. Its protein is CASSPRGAGANVLTF.

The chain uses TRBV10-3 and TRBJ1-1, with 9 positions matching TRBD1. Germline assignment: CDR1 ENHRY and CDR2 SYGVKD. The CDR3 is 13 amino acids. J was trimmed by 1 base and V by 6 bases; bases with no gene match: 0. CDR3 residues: CAIRDRGNTEAFF. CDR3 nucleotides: TGTGCCATCAGGGACAGGGGGAACACTGAAGCTTTCTTT.

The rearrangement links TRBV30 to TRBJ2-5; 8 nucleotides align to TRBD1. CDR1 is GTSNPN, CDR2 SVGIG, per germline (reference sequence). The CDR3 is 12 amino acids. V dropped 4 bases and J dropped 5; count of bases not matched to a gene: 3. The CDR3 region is CAWTGGAETQYF. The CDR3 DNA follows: TGTGCCTGGACAGGGGGCGCGGAGACCCAGTACTTC.

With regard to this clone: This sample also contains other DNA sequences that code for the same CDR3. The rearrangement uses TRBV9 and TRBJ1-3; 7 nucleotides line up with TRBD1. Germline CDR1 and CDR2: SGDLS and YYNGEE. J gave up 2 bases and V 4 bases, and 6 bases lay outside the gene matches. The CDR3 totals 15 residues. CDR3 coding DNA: TGTGCCAGCAGCCCGACCGGACAGGCTGGAAACACCATATATTTT. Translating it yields CASSPTGQAGNTIYF.

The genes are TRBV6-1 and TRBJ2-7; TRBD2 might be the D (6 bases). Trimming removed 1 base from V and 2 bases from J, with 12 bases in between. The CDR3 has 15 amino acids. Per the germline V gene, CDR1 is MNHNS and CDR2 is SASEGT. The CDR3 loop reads CASSEGISGPYEQYF. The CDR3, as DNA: TGTGCCAGCAGTGAAGGAATTAGCGGACCCTACGAGCAGTACTTC.

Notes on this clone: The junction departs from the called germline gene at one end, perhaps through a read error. CDR3 DNA: TGTGCCTGCAGCGGGAGGGCCGACGGTGAGCAGTTCTTC. The encoded protein is CACSGRADGEQFF. The genes are TRBV6-5 and TRBJ2-1; TRBD2 matches at 10 bases. CDR3 length equals 13 residues. Germline V gives CDR1 MNHEY, CDR2 SVGAGI.

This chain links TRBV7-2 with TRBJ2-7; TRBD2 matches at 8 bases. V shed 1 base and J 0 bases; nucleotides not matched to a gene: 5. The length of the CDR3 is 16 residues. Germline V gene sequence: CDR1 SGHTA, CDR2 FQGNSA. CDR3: CASSLGSGMSSYEQYF. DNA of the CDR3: TGTGCCAGCAGCTTAGGTAGCGGGATGAGCTCCTACGAGCAGTACTTC.

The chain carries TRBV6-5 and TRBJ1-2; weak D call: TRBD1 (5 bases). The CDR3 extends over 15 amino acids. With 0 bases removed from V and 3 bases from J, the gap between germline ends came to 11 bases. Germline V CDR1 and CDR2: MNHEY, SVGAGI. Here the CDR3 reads CASSYSSTEYYGYTF. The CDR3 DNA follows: TGTGCCAGCAGTTACTCTTCGACAGAATACTATGGCTACACCTTC.

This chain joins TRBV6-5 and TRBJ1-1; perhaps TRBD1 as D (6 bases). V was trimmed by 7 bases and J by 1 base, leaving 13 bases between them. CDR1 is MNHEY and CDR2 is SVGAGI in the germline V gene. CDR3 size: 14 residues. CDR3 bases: TGTGCCAGCACTCGCTCCAGGGGGAACACTGAAGCTTTCTTT. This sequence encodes CASTRSRGNTEAFF.

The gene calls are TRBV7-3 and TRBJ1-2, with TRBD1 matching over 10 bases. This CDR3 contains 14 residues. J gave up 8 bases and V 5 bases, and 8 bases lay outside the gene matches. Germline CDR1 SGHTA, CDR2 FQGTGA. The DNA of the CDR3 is TGTGCCAGCAGCCCTGGACAGGGGGTGGGAGGCTACACCTTC. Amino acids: CASSPGQGVGGYTF.

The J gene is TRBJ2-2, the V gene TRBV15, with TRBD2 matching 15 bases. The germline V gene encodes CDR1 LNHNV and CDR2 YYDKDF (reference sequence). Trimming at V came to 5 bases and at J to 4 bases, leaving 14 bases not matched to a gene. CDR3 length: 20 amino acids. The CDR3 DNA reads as TGTGCCACCAGCCGAAGCGCTGGACTAGCGGGGGGGGGTGGCACCGGGGAGCTGTTTTTT. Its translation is CATSRSAGLAGGGGTGELFF.

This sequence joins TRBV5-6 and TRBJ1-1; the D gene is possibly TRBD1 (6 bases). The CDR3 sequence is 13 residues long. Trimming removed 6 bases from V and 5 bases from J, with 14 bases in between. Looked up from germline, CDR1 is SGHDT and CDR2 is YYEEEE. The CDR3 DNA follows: TGTGCCAGCAATCAGGGGATCACGACTGAAGCTTTCTTT. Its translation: CASNQGITTEAFF.

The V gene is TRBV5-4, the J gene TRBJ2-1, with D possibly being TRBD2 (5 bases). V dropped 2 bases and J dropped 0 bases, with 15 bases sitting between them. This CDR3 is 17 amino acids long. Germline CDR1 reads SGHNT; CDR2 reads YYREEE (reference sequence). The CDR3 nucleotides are TGTGCCAGCAGCTTTGGAGGCGTGGGAAGCTCCTACAATGAGCAGTTCTTC. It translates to CASSFGGVGSSYNEQFF.

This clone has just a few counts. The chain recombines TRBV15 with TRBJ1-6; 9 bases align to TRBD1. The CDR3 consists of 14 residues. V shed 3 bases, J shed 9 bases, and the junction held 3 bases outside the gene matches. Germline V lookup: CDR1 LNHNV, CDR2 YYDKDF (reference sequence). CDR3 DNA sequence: TGTGCCACCAGCAGGCACAGGGGGCTTTCACCCCTCCACTTT. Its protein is CATSRHRGLSPLHF. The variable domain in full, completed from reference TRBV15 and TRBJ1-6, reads DAMVIQNPRYQVTQFGKPVTLSCSQTLNHNVMYWYQQKSSQAPKLLFHYYDKDFNNEADTPDNFQSRRPNTSFCFLDIRSPGLGDTAMYLCATSRHRGLSPLHFGNGTRLTVT.

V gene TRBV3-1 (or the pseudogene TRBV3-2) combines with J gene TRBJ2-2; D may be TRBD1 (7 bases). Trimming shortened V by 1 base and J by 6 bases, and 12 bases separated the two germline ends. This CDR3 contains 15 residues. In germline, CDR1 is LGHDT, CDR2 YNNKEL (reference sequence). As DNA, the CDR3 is TGTGCCAGCAGCCAAGGACAGGGACTCCCCGGGGAGCTGTTTTTT. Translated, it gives CASSQGQGLPGELFF.

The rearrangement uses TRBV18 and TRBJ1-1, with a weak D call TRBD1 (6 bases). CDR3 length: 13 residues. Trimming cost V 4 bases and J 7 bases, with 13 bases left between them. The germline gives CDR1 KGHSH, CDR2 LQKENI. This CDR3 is CASSLNQGIEAFF. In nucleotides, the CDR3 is TGTGCCAGCTCACTCAATCAGGGGATTGAAGCTTTCTTT. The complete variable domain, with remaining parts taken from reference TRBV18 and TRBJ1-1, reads NAGVMQNPRHLVRRRGQEARLRCSPMKGHSHVYWYRQLPEEGLKFMVYLQKENIIDESGMPKERFSAEFPKEGPSILRIQQVVRGDSAAYFCASSLNQGIEAFFGQGTRLTVV.

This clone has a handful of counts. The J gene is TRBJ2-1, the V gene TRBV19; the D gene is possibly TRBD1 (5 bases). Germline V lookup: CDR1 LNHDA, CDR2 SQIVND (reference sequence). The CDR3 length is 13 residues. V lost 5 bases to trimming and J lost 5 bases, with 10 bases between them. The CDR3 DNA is TGTGCCAGTAGTCCCCGACAGAACAATGAGCAGTTCTTC. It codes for CASSPRQNNEQFF.

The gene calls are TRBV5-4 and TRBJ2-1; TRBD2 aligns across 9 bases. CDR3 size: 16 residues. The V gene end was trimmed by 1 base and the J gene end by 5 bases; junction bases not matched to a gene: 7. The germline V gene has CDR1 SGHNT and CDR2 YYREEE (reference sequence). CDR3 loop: CASSLKLAGKNNEQFF. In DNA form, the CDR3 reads TGTGCCAGCAGCTTGAAACTAGCGGGTAAAAACAATGAGCAGTTCTTC.

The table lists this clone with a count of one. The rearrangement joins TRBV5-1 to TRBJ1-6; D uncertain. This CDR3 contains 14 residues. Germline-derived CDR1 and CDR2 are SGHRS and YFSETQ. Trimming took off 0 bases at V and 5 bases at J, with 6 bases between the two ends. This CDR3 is CASSLAEDNSPLHF. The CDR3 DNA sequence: TGCGCCAGCAGCTTGGCAGAAGATAATTCACCCCTCCACTTT.

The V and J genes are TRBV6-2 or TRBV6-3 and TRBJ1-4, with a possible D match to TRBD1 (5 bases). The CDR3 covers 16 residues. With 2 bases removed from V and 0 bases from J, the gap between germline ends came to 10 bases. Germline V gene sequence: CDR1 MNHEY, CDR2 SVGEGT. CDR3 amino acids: CASSYQGAATNEKLFF. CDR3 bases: TGTGCCAGCAGTTACCAAGGGGCCGCAACTAATGAAAAACTGTTTTTT.

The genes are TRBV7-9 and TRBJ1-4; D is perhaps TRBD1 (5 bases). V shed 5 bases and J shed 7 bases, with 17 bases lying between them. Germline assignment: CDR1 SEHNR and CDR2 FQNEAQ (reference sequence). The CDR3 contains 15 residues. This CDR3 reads CASSQFAGQGEKLFF. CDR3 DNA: TGTGCCAGCAGCCAATTCGCGGGGCAGGGTGAAAAACTGTTTTTT.

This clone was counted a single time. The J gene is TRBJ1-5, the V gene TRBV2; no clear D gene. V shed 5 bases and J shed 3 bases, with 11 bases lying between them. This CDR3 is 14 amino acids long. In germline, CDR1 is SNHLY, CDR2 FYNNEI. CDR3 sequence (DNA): TGTGCCAGCAGTCTTGGCAGGAACAATCAGCCCCAGCATTTT. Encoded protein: CASSLGRNNQPQHF. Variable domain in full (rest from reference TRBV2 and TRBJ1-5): EPEVTQTPSHQVTQMGQEVILRCVPISNHLYFYWYRQILGQKVEFLVSFYNNEISEKSEIFDDQFSVERPDGSNFTLKIRSTKLEDSAMYFCASSLGRNNQPQHFGDGTRLSIL.

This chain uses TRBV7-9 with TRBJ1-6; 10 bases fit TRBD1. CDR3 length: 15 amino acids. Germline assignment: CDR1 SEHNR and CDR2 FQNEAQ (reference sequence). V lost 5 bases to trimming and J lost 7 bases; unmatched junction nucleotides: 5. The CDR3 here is CASSPRTGGNSPLHF. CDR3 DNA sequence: TGTGCCAGCAGCCCGCGGACAGGGGGGAATTCACCCCTCCACTTT.

CDR3 amino acids: CASSLVREQFF. The CDR3 coding sequence is TGTGCCAGCAGCTTGGTCAGGGAGCAGTTCTTC. The chain recombines TRBV5-8 with TRBJ2-1; unclear D gene. V lost 0 bases, J lost 10 bases, and 5 bases lay in between. Germline CDR1 and CDR2: SGHTS and YDEGEE. This CDR3 is 11 amino acids long.